This T cell receptor beta chain originates from a study of Graves' ophthalmopathy and Graves' hyperthyroidism. Amplified TCR beta CDR3 regions were obtained using RNA transcripts as template. A first-round RT-PCR used HTBI primers, followed by a second-round multiplex PCR. TCRdb independently ran MiXCR on the multiplex PCR reads; one entry per CDR3 protein. The sample carries approximately 500,000 distinct CDR3 sequences, around 14% recorded once. At least ten counts were recorded for this clonotype. This CDR3 spans 16 amino acids. V trimming: 1 base; J trimming: 0 bases; junction bases outside the gene matches: 3.

The chain has TRBV12-3 or TRBV12-4 and TRBJ2-5, with 9 bases that match TRBD2. This sequence originates from a woman in her twenties or thirties with Graves' ophthalmopathy. The sequenced material came from blood. The CDR3 DNA is TGTGCCAGCAGTTTAGGTAGCGGGGGAAACCAAGAGACCCAGTACTTC. Its protein is CASSLGSGGNQETQYF.